The 4 T cell receptor beta chains presented below share a single source sample, sequenced in a study of blood T cell repertoires in COVID-19. Data came from immunoSEQ multiplex PCR; TCRdb stores just in-frame clones and leaves some out. This table has about 36,000 clones, around nine tenths appearing once. Material for sequencing was peripheral blood. These receptors all stem from a human donor in a cohort sampled during active COVID-19.

This rearrangement joins TRBV15 to TRBJ2-7; TRBD2 is a possible D gene (6 bases). V lost 4 bases, J lost 3 bases, and 22 bases lay in between. Germline assignment: CDR1 LNHNV and CDR2 YYDKDF (reference sequence). The CDR3 contains 17 residues. Here the CDR3 reads CATSTGPGRPDFYEQYF. DNA for the CDR3: TGTGCCACCAGCACCGGACCTGGGAGGCCAGATTTCTACGAGCAGTACTTC. The full variable domain, with the rest looked up from reference TRBV15 and TRBJ2-7, is DAMVIQNPRYQVTQFGKPVTLSCSQTLNHNVMYWYQQKSSQAPKLLFHYYDKDFNNEADTPDNFQSRRPNTSFCFLDIRSPGLGDTAMYLCATSTGPGRPDFYEQYFGPGTRLTVT.

This sequence joins TRBV5-1 and TRBJ2-4; 12 positions match TRBD1. V shed 0 bases, J shed 6 bases, and the junction held 4 bases outside the gene matches. Per the germline V gene, CDR1 is SGHRS and CDR2 is YFSETQ. CDR3 size: 16 residues. For the CDR3, the DNA is TGCGCCAGCAGCTTGGGTTGGGGACAGGGGGCAAACATTCAGTACTTC. Translating it yields CASSLGWGQGANIQYF.

CDR3 sequence reads: CASSLDRQVNYGYTF. The DNA for the CDR3 is TGCGCCAGCAGCTTGGACAGACAGGTGAACTATGGCTACACCTTC. The rearrangement links TRBV5-1 to TRBJ1-2; maybe TRBD1 (6 bases). CDR3 length: 15 residues. V gave up 0 bases and J gave up 2 bases, with 11 bases separating them. The germline CDR1 and CDR2 sequences are SGHRS and YFSETQ.

This chain connects TRBV2 to TRBJ2-1; 13 bases align to TRBD2. Germline assignment: CDR1 SNHLY and CDR2 FYNNEI. V was pared by 6 bases and J by 8 bases, with 7 bases of the junction left unmatched. The CDR3 runs 15 residues. The CDR3 is CASRETSGRGHEQFF. In DNA, the CDR3 is TGTGCCAGCAGGGAAACTAGCGGGAGGGGGCATGAGCAGTTCTTC.